Presented here are 28 T cell receptor beta chains from one specimen sequenced in a study of blood T cell repertoires in COVID-19. Using immunoSEQ multiplex PCR, the repertoire was profiled, and TCRdb retains in-frame clones only, with some absent. Counted here are roughly 260,000 clones, 75% to 90% occurring once; the ten biggest clones make up about 6%. Sample: PBMCs or T cells enriched from blood (not recorded which). These TCRs come from a woman in her twenties or thirties with acute COVID-19.

CDR3 in amino acids: CASSLEGFREETQYF. For the CDR3, the DNA is TGTGCCAGCAGTTTAGAAGGTTTCAGGGAAGAGACCCAGTACTTC. V usage is TRBV27 and J usage is TRBJ2-5, with a possible D match to TRBD1 (5 bases). Germline V lookup: CDR1 MNHEY, CDR2 SMNVEV (reference sequence). V was pared by 2 bases and J by 3 bases, with 13 bases between. The CDR3 is made up of 15 amino acids.

The rearrangement links TRBV28 to TRBJ2-1; 8 bases agree with TRBD1. V lost 4 bases and J lost 6; bases outside the gene matches: 5. The CDR3 runs to 14 residues. Germline assignment: CDR1 MDHEN and CDR2 SYDVKM. The CDR3: CASSWGQATNEQFF. CDR3 DNA sequence: TGTGCCAGCAGTTGGGGACAGGCAACCAATGAGCAGTTCTTC.

The chain carries TRBV18 and TRBJ2-2; no clear D gene. The V and J ends lost 4 bases and 1 base respectively, with 10 bases between them. The germline V gene encodes CDR1 KGHSH and CDR2 LQKENI. The CDR3 spans 15 residues. For the CDR3, the DNA is TGTGCCAGCTCACTCCTTGGGCGGAACACCGGGGAGCTGTTTTTT. Protein sequence: CASSLLGRNTGELFF. The whole variable domain, remainder taken from reference TRBV18 and TRBJ2-2, is NAGVMQNPRHLVRRRGQEARLRCSPMKGHSHVYWYRQLPEEGLKFMVYLQKENIIDESGMPKERFSAEFPKEGPSILRIQQVVRGDSAAYFCASSLLGRNTGELFFGEGSRLTVL.

This chain connects TRBV28 to TRBJ1-2; TRBD1 agrees at 10 bases. V trimming: 4 bases; J trimming: 6 bases; junction bases outside the gene matches: 5. CDR3 length equals 14 residues. Germline V gives CDR1 MDHEN, CDR2 SYDVKM. CDR3: CASSSLTGGHGYTF. The DNA for the CDR3 is TGTGCCAGCAGTTCCTTGACAGGGGGCCATGGCTACACCTTC.

This chain joins TRBV5-4 and TRBJ1-1, with 8 bases fitting TRBD1. This CDR3 comprises 13 residues. Unmatched junction bases numbered 3, after V lost 2 bases and J lost 6 bases. Germline CDR1 and CDR2: SGHNT and YYREEE (reference sequence). For the CDR3, the DNA is TGTGCCAGCAGCTTCTCAGGGGGCCCTGAAGCTTTCTTT. Translated, it gives CASSFSGGPEAFF. Using reference TRBV5-4 and TRBJ1-1 for the parts outside the CDR3, the full variable domain is ETGVTQSPTHLIKTRGQQVTLRCSSQSGHNTVSWYQQALGQGPQFIFQYYREEENGRGNFPPRFSGLQFPNYSSELNVNALELDDSALYLCASSFSGGPEAFFGQGTRLTVV.

The CDR3 reads CASSLEDRGPHEQYF. The CDR3 coding sequence is TGTGCCAGCAGCTTGGAGGACAGGGGCCCCCACGAGCAGTACTTC. The V and J genes are TRBV5-6 and TRBJ2-7; 9 nucleotides align to TRBD1. The CDR3 totals 15 residues. Per germline, CDR1 SGHDT and CDR2 YYEEEE. Trimming removed 0 bases from V and 5 bases from J; junction bases left unmatched: 6.

V and J are TRBV3-1 (or the pseudogene TRBV3-2) and TRBJ2-5, with TRBD1 matching over 8 bases. This CDR3 is 15 amino acids long. Per germline, CDR1 LGHDT and CDR2 YNNKEL (reference sequence). V trimming: 1 base; J trimming: 4 bases; junction bases outside the gene matches: 5. This CDR3 is CASSQGTGGGETQYF. Written as DNA, the CDR3 is TGTGCCAGCAGCCAAGGCACAGGGGGTGGAGAGACCCAGTACTTC.

The J gene is TRBJ1-1, the V gene TRBV11-2, with 9 bases aligning to TRBD1. Germline CDR1 SGHAT, CDR2 FQNNGV. The CDR3 runs to 15 residues. Losses at the gene ends were 4 bases for V and 3 bases for J; bases not matched to a gene: 6. The chain's CDR3 is CASSSDRGLYTEAFF. Written as DNA, the CDR3 is TGTGCCAGCAGCTCGGACAGGGGACTATACACTGAAGCTTTCTTT. The variable domain in full, with the rest retrieved from reference TRBV11-2 and TRBJ1-1, is EAGVAQSPRYKIIEKRQSVAFWCNPISGHATLYWYQQILGQGPKLLIQFQNNGVVDDSQLPKDRFSAERLKGVDSTLKIQPAKLEDSAVYLCASSSDRGLYTEAFFGQGTRLTVV.

Comment on this clone: Other nucleotide sequences in the sample specify the same CDR3. The chain carries TRBV27 and TRBJ1-1, with 7 bases aligning to TRBD1. After removal of 3 bases from V and 5 bases from J, the junction contained 3 bases not matched to a gene. This CDR3 spans 13 amino acids. The V gene's germline CDR1 is MNHEY and CDR2 SMNVEV (reference sequence). As DNA, the CDR3 is TGTGCCAGCAGTTTGTCCAGGGGGACTGAAGCTTTCTTT. Translating it yields CASSLSRGTEAFF.

The chain carries TRBV6-5 and TRBJ2-7; D is possibly TRBD1 (5 bases). V was cut by 5 bases and J by 3 bases, with 17 bases left in between. Germline CDR1 reads MNHEY; CDR2 reads SVGAGI. CDR3 length: 15 residues. The CDR3, as DNA: TGTGCCAGCAGTAACCCACGAACAGGTAGCTACGAGCAGTACTTC. It encodes CASSNPRTGSYEQYF.

The CDR3 DNA is TGTGCCAGCAGCGGACAGGGGGTGACCACCGGGGAGCTGTTTTTT. Translating gives CASSGQGVTTGELFF. V usage is TRBV9 and J usage is TRBJ2-2; 9 bases are shared with TRBD1. J lost 4 bases, V lost 3 bases, and 4 bases had no gene match. This CDR3 has 15 amino acids. Germline assignment: CDR1 SGDLS and CDR2 YYNGEE.

This clone was seen just once. The chain recombines TRBV27 with TRBJ2-2, with D perhaps TRBD2 (6 bases). Germline assignment: CDR1 MNHEY and CDR2 SMNVEV (reference sequence). Between the trimmed V and J ends, which lost 0 bases and 7 bases, there was a span of 15 bases. CDR3 size: 16 residues. CDR3 sequence reads: CASSLSWTIRHGELFF. CDR3 coding DNA: TGTGCCAGCAGTTTATCCTGGACTATCCGGCACGGGGAGCTGTTTTTT.

The gene calls are TRBV2 and TRBJ1-1; possibly TRBD1 for D (5 bases). V was cut by 6 bases and J by 14 bases, with 22 bases left in between. The CDR3 extends over 13 amino acids. CDR1 and CDR2 (germline): SNHLY, FYNNEI. CDR3 nucleotide sequence: TGTGCCAGCAGCGAAAACACAGGTCTCCCAGGCTTCTTT. As protein: CASSENTGLPGFF.

The J gene is TRBJ2-3, the V gene TRBV7-3, with TRBD2 matching 9 bases. This CDR3 is 15 amino acids long. Germline V CDR1 and CDR2: SGHTA, FQGTGA. With V trimmed by 3 bases and J by 2 bases, 3 bases remained unmatched. CDR3 DNA: TGTGCCAGCAGCTTTAGCGGGAGAACCACAGATACGCAGTATTTT. Its translation is CASSFSGRTTDTQYF.

This clone occurred once. This chain connects TRBV2 to TRBJ2-7; 9 nucleotides line up with TRBD1. The ends lost 4 bases at V and 7 bases at J; junction bases unmatched: 8. The CDR3 is made up of 14 amino acids. Germline CDR1 SNHLY, CDR2 FYNNEI. CDR3 residues: CASSGQGGANEQYF. The DNA for the CDR3 is TGTGCCAGCAGTGGACAGGGGGGAGCGAATGAGCAGTACTTC.

The chain links TRBV5-1 to TRBJ2-5; D may be TRBD1 (5 bases). V was trimmed by 0 bases and J by 5 bases, leaving 5 bases between them. Germline V gene sequence: CDR1 SGHRS, CDR2 YFSETQ. The length of the CDR3 is 12 residues. CDR3 in amino acids: CASSLEGETQYF. The CDR3 coding sequence is TGCGCCAGCAGCTTGGAGGGGGAGACCCAGTACTTC.

This rearrangement joins TRBV10-3 to TRBJ1-6; D may be TRBD1 (6 bases). The length of the CDR3 is 16 residues. The V end was cut by 5 bases, the J end by 6 bases, with 17 bases between. Germline CDR1 and CDR2: ENHRY and SYGVKD. CDR3 in amino acids: CAISLAGDRSNSPLHF. In DNA, the CDR3 is TGTGCCATCAGTTTGGCGGGCGACAGGTCTAATTCACCCCTCCACTTT.

The rearrangement links TRBV27 to TRBJ1-5; D is possibly TRBD1 (6 bases). The germline gives CDR1 MNHEY, CDR2 SMNVEV (reference sequence). The germline V and J ends were trimmed by 2 bases and 2 bases, with 7 bases remaining between them. The CDR3 covers 14 residues. The CDR3 loop reads CASSLRQGNQPQHF. CDR3 bases: TGTGCCAGCAGTTTACGACAGGGCAATCAGCCCCAGCATTTT.

The chain uses TRBV4-1 and TRBJ2-1, with 8 nucleotides matching TRBD1. This CDR3 contains 22 residues. V lost 0 bases, J lost 5 bases, and 24 bases stayed unmatched. Germline V gene sequence: CDR1 MGHRA, CDR2 YSYEKL. CDR3 loop: CASSQDDSGRDFGQGQDNEQFF. CDR3 DNA: TGCGCCAGCAGCCAAGATGACAGTGGTCGGGATTTTGGACAGGGTCAGGACAATGAGCAGTTCTTC.

The chain employs TRBV6-5 and TRBJ1-6; the match to TRBD1 covers 10 bases. Germline assignment: CDR1 MNHEY and CDR2 SVGAGI. V lost 6 bases to trimming and J lost 13 bases; unmatched junction nucleotides: 12. This CDR3 region has 15 residues. DNA for the CDR3: TGTGCCAGCAGCCCCCAGGACAGGGGGGTCGCGCCCCTCCACTTT. This encodes CASSPQDRGVAPLHF.

The rearrangement links TRBV30 to TRBJ1-2; 9 positions match TRBD1. This CDR3 contains 13 residues. V was clipped by 0 bases and J by 5 bases; unmatched bases: 1. Germline-derived CDR1 and CDR2 are GTSNPN and SVGIG (reference sequence). DNA for the CDR3: TGTGCCTGGAGTGTTGGGACAGGGTATGGCTACACCTTC. This translates into CAWSVGTGYGYTF.

The chain combines TRBV3-1 (or the pseudogene TRBV3-2) with TRBJ1-2; TRBD1 might be the D (6 bases). The CDR3 contains 15 residues. CDR1 LGHDT and CDR2 YNNKEL come from the germline V gene (reference sequence). V was cut by 7 bases and J by 4 bases, with 19 bases left in between. Here the CDR3 reads CASTHRTVPLYGYTF. The CDR3 DNA reads as TGTGCCAGCACCCATCGGACAGTCCCTCTCTATGGCTACACCTTC.

The gene calls are TRBV5-8 and TRBJ1-5; 10 nucleotides agree with TRBD1. V trimming: 0 bases; J trimming: 4 bases; junction bases outside the gene matches: 4. Looked up from germline, CDR1 is SGHTS and CDR2 is YDEGEE. This CDR3 contains 16 residues. The CDR3 DNA follows: TGTGCCAGCAGCTTGGAAGGGACAGGGGCGAATCAGCCCCAGCATTTT. Protein: CASSLEGTGANQPQHF.

The rearrangement joins TRBV28 to TRBJ2-3; D possibly corresponds to TRBD2 (7 bases). CDR1 is MDHEN, CDR2 SYDVKM, per germline. The V end lost 10 bases, the J end lost 6 bases, and 20 bases lay between the germline ends. The CDR3 has 14 amino acids. The CDR3 here is CATRGGRKADTQYF. CDR3 DNA sequence: TGTGCCACTAGGGGGGGGCGCAAGGCGGATACGCAGTATTTT.

This clone was counted a few times. The sample carries other DNA sequences with the same CDR3. The chain couples TRBV28 to TRBJ1-5; 10 bases are a match to TRBD1. CDR3 length equals 15 residues. V shed 6 bases and J 2 bases; nucleotides not matched to a gene: 4. Germline CDR1 and CDR2: MDHEN and SYDVKM. CDR3 sequence (DNA): TGTGCCAGCAGCCTCGGACAGGGGGGCAATCAGCCCCAGCATTTT. Its translation: CASSLGQGGNQPQHF.

The V call is TRBV27, the J call TRBJ1-1, with D uncertain. The CDR3 runs to 14 residues. From germline, CDR1 is MNHEY and CDR2 SMNVEV (reference sequence). With 2 bases removed from V and 2 bases from J, the gap between germline ends came to 9 bases. For the CDR3, the DNA is TGTGCCAGCAGTTTAGGGGAGGGCAACACTGAAGCTTTCTTT. Amino acid sequence: CASSLGEGNTEAFF.

The chain recombines TRBV19 with TRBJ1-1; D is perhaps TRBD1 (6 bases). CDR1 and CDR2 from the germline V gene are LNHDA and SQIVND (reference sequence). This CDR3 has 15 amino acids. Trimming took off 3 bases at V and 1 base at J, with 12 bases between the two ends. Written as DNA, the CDR3 is TGTGCCAGTAGTATCGGTAGGACAGCGAACACTGAAGCTTTCTTT. This sequence encodes CASSIGRTANTEAFF. Variable domain in full (rest from reference TRBV19 and TRBJ1-1): DGGITQSPKYLFRKEGQNVTLSCEQNLNHDAMYWYRQDPGQGLRLIYYSQIVNDFQKGDIAEGYSVSREKKESFPLTVTSAQKNPTAFYLCASSIGRTANTEAFFGQGTRLTVV.

The rearrangement links TRBV5-4 to TRBJ2-5; TRBD1 agrees at 8 bases. With 2 bases clipped from V and 1 base from J, the junction kept 4 bases outside the gene matches. Germline assignment: CDR1 SGHNT and CDR2 YYREEE (reference sequence). CDR3 length: 15 amino acids. The CDR3 sequence: CASSFGTGLQETQYF. For the CDR3, the DNA is TGTGCCAGCAGCTTTGGGACAGGACTCCAAGAGACCCAGTACTTC. The full variable domain, its missing parts supplied by reference TRBV5-4 and TRBJ2-5, is ETGVTQSPTHLIKTRGQQVTLRCSSQSGHNTVSWYQQALGQGPQFIFQYYREEENGRGNFPPRFSGLQFPNYSSELNVNALELDDSALYLCASSFGTGLQETQYFGPGTRLLVL.